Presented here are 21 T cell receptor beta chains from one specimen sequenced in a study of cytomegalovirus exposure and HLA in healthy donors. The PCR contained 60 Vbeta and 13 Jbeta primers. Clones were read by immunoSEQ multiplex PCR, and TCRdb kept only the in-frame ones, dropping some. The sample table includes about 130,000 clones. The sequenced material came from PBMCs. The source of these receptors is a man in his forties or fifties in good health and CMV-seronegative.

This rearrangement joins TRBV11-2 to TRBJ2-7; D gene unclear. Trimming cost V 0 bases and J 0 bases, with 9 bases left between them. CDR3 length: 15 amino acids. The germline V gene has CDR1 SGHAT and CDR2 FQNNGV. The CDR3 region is CASSLDGGFSYEQYF. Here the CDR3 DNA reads TGTGCCAGCAGCTTAGATGGCGGCTTCTCCTACGAGCAGTACTTC.

CDR3 nucleotide sequence: TGTGCCAGCTCACCACCAGGCGGGAGGGCCTACGAGCAGTACTTC. It is translated as CASSPPGGRAYEQYF. The chain uses TRBV18 and TRBJ2-7; 9 positions match TRBD2. Per germline, CDR1 KGHSH and CDR2 LQKENI. The CDR3 runs 15 residues. With V trimmed by 0 bases and J by 2 bases, 2 bases remained unmatched.

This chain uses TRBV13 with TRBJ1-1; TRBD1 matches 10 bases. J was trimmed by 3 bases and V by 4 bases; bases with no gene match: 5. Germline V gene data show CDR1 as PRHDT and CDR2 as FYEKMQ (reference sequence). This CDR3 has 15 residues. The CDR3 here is CASSSDRGPYTEAFF. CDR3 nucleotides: TGTGCCAGCAGCTCCGACAGGGGGCCTTACACTGAAGCTTTCTTT. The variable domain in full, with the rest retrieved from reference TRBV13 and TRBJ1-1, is AAGVIQSPRHLIKEKRETATLKCYPIPRHDTVYWYQQGPGQDPQFLISFYEKMQSDKGSIPDRFSAQQFSDYHSELNMSSLELGDSALYFCASSSDRGPYTEAFFGQGTRLTVV.

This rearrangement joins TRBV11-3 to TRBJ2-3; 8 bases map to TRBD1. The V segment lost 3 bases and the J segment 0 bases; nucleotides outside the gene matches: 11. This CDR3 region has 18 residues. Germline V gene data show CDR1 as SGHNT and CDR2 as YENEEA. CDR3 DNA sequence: TGTGCCAGCAGCTTCCCGACAGGGGTCCGTCCGAGCACAGATACGCAGTATTTT. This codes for CASSFPTGVRPSTDTQYF. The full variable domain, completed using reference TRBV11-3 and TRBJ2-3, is EAGVVQSPRYKIIEKKQPVAFWCNPISGHNTLYWYLQNLGQGPELLIRYENEEAVDDSQLPKDRFSAERLKGVDSTLKIQPAELGDSAVYLCASSFPTGVRPSTDTQYFGPGTRLTVL.

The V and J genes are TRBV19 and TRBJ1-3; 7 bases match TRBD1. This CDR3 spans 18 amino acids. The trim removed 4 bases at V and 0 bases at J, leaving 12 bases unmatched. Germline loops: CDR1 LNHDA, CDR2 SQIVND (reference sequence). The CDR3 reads CASSTTPGTERSGNTIYF. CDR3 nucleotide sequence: TGTGCCAGTAGTACTACTCCCGGGACAGAACGCTCTGGAAACACCATATATTTT.

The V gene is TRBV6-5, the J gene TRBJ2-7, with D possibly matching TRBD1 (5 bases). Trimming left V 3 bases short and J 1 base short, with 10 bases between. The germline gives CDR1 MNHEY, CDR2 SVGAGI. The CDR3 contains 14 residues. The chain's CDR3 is CASSYQGSSYEQYF. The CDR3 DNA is TGTGCCAGCAGTTATCAGGGTAGTTCCTACGAGCAGTACTTC.

The CDR3 reads CASRLTGSTEAFF. The CDR3 nucleotides read TGTGCCAGCAGACTCACAGGGAGCACTGAAGCTTTCTTT. This rearrangement joins TRBV7-9 to TRBJ1-1, with D tentatively TRBD1 (6 bases). Trimming removed 6 bases at V and 4 bases at J, with 12 bases between. The CDR3 totals 13 residues. CDR1 and CDR2 from the germline V gene are SEHNR and FQNEAQ (reference sequence).

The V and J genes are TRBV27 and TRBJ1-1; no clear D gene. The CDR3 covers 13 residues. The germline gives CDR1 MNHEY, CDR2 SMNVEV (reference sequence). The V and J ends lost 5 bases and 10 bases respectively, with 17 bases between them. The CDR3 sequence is CASSMTLGSRAFF. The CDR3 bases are TGTGCCAGCAGTATGACACTTGGGTCCCGAGCTTTCTTT.

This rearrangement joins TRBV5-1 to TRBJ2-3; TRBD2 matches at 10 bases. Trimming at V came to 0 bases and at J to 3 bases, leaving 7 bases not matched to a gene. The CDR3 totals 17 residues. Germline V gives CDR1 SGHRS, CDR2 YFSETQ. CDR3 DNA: TGCGCCAGCAGCTTGGGGGTAGCGGGAGGTCTGACAGATACGCAGTATTTT. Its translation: CASSLGVAGGLTDTQYF.

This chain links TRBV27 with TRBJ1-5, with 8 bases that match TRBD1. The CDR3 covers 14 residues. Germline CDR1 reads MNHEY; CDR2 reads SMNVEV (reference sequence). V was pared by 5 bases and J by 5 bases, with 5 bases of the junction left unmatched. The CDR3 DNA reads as TGTGCCAGCAGTGTGACAGGGGATTATCAGCCCCAGCATTTT. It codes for CASSVTGDYQPQHF.

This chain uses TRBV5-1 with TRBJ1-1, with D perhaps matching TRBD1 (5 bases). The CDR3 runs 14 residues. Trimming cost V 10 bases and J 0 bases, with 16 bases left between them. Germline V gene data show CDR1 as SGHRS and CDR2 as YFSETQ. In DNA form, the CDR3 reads TGCGCCTCGGCCAGGGTAGCCATGAACACTGAAGCTTTCTTT. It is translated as CASARVAMNTEAFF.

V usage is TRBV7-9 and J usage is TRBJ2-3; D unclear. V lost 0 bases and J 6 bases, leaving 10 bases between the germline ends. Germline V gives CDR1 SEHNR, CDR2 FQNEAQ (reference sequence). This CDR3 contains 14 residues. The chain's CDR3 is CASSLAAGWDTQYF. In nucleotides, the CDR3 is TGTGCCAGCAGCTTAGCAGCAGGATGGGATACGCAGTATTTT. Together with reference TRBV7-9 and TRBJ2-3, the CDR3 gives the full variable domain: DTGVSQNPRHKITKRGQNVTFRCDPISEHNRLYWYRQTLGQGPEFLTYFQNEAQLEKSRLLSDRFSAERPKGSFSTLEIQRTEQGDSAMYLCASSLAAGWDTQYFGPGTRLTVL.

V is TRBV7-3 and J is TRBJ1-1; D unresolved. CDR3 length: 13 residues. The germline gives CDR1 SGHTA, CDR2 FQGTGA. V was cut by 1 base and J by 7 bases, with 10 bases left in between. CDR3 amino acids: CASSLRAGIEAFF. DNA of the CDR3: TGTGCCAGCAGCTTAAGGGCGGGAATTGAAGCTTTCTTT. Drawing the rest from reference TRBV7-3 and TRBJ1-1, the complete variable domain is GAGVSQTPSNKVTEKGKYVELRCDPISGHTALYWYRQSLGQGPEFLIYFQGTGAADDSGLPNDRFFAVRPEGSVSTLKIQRTERGDSAVYLCASSLRAGIEAFFGQGTRLTVV.

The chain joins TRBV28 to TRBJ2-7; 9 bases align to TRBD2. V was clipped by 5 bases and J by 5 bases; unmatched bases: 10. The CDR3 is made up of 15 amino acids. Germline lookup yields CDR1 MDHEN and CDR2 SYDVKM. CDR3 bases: TGTGCCAGCAGTACTCCGGGACTAGCTCGCAACGAGCAGTACTTC. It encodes CASSTPGLARNEQYF. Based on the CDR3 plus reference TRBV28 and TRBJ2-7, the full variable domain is DVKVTQSSRYLVKRTGEKVFLECVQDMDHENMFWYRQDPGLGLRLIYFSYDVKMKEKGDIPEGYSVSREKKERFSLILESASTNQTSMYLCASSTPGLARNEQYFGPGTRLTVT.

DNA of the CDR3: TGTGCTGTAGGTCCAGGGACTGAAGCTTTCTTT. Translation gives CAVGPGTEAFF. This sequence joins TRBV15 and TRBJ1-1; D possibly corresponds to TRBD1 (5 bases). Germline V gene lookup returns CDR1 LNHNV and CDR2 YYDKDF (reference sequence). The CDR3 runs to 11 residues.

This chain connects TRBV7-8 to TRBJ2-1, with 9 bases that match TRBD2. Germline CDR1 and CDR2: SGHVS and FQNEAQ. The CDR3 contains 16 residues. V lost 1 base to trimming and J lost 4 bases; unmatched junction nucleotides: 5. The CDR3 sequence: CASSLEAGGQYNEQFF. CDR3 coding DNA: TGTGCCAGCAGCTTAGAGGCGGGAGGGCAATACAATGAGCAGTTCTTC.

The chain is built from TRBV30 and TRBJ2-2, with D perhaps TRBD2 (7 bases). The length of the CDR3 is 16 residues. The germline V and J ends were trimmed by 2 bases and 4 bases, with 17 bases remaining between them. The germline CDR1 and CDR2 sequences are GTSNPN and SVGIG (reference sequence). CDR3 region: CAWSRPLGGGTGELFF. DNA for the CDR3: TGTGCCTGGAGTCGACCCCTAGGGGGGGGCACCGGGGAGCTGTTTTTT.

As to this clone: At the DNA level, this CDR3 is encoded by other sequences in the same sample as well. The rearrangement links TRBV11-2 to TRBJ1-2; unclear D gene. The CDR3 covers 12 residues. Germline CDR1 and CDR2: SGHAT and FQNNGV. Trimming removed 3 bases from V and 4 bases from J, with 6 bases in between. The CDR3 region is CASSLAGYGYTF. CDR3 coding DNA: TGTGCCAGCAGCTTGGCGGGCTATGGCTACACCTTC.

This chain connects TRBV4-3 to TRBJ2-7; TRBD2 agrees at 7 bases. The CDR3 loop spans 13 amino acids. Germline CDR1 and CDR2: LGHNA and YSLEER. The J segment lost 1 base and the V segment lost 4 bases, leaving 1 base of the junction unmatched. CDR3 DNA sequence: TGCGCCAGCAGCCCAGCGGGGTCCTACGAGCAGTACTTC. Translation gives CASSPAGSYEQYF.

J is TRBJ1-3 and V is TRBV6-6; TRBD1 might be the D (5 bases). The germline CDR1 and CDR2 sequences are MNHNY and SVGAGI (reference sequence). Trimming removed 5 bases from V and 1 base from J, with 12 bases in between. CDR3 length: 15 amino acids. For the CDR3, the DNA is TGTGCCAGCAGTACGACGGGGGGGTCTGGAAACACCATATATTTT. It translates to CASSTTGGSGNTIYF.

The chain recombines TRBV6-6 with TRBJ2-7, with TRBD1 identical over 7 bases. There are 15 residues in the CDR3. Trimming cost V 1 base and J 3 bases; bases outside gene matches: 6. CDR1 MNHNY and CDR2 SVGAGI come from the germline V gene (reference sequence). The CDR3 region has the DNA TGTGCCAGCAGTTACTTACAGGGGTCAAACTACGAGCAGTACTTC. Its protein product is CASSYLQGSNYEQYF.